These 8 T cell receptor beta chains were sequenced from one sample in a study of blood T cells in healthy people across ages. A second PCR, run for roughly 7 to 11 cycles, used a sample-barcoded 5' primer plus a J-beta primer mix. TCRdb itself ran the 5' RACE reads through MiXCR, one entry per CDR3 protein. The sample contains some 1,800,000 distinct CDR3 sequences, roughly 43% of which appear only once. Sequencing was carried out using blood. The receptors here all came from a human donor in good health.

This chain links TRBV7-6 with TRBJ2-7, with D possibly TRBD2 on 5 matching bases. Germline assignment: CDR1 SGHVS and CDR2 FNYEAQ. V was shortened by 4 bases and J by 4 bases, with 17 bases between the two germline ends. The CDR3 is made up of 15 amino acids. The CDR3 loop reads CASSSQIGLNYEQYF. The CDR3 nucleotides are TGTGCCAGCAGCTCCCAAATCGGACTTAATTACGAGCAGTACTTC.

This clonotype was detected a few times. This chain joins TRBV28 and TRBJ2-1; the match to TRBD1 covers 7 bases. This CDR3 has 16 amino acids. Trimming took 5 bases from V and 4 from J; bases not matched to a gene: 11. Germline loops: CDR1 MDHEN, CDR2 SYDVKM. The DNA of the CDR3 is TGTGCCAGCAGTATACGAGGGTGGGACAGATACAATGAGCAGTTCTTC. The encoded protein is CASSIRGWDRYNEQFF.

This clonotype was detected a few times. The chain joins TRBV7-9 to TRBJ2-7, with 8 positions matching TRBD1. CDR1 and CDR2 (germline): SEHNR, FQNEAQ (reference sequence). The CDR3 has 15 residues. With V trimmed by 4 bases and J by 1 base, 6 bases remained unmatched. In DNA form, the CDR3 reads TGTGCCAGCAGCTCTTGGACAGGGATATCCTACGAGCAGTACTTC. Translating gives CASSSWTGISYEQYF.

This clonotype was seen more than once but under ten times. V and J are TRBV12-3 or TRBV12-4 and TRBJ2-5; 7 bases are shared with TRBD2. The DNA end is a closer match to TRBJ2-3, so the J assignment may be wrong. The CDR3 is 13 residues long. In DNA, the CDR3 is TGTGCCAGCAGTTTCCGAGAGCGGGGTACGCAGTATTTT. Translating gives CASSFRERGTQYF.

This chain links TRBV11-3 with TRBJ2-1, with unresolved D. V lost 0 bases, J lost 6 bases, and 12 bases lay in between. The CDR3 is 15 amino acids. CDR1 and CDR2 (germline): SGHNT, YENEEA. DNA for the CDR3: TGTGCCAGCAGCTTAGACTACCTTTCATCCAATGAGCAGTTCTTC. Amino acid sequence: CASSLDYLSSNEQFF.

The chain employs TRBV20-1 and TRBJ1-1; 7 nucleotides agree with TRBD1. The CDR3 contains 13 residues. Germline trimming cut 5 bases from V and 4 bases from J; bases unmatched to any gene: 7. Germline V CDR1 and CDR2: DFQATT, SNEGSKA (reference sequence). The CDR3 reads CSAGYRDSTEAFF. The CDR3 coding sequence is TGCAGTGCTGGGTACCGGGACAGCACTGAAGCTTTCTTT.

This chain connects TRBV28 to TRBJ2-7, with D unresolved. V shed 7 bases and J shed 1 base, with 17 bases lying between them. The CDR3 totals 15 residues. Germline CDR1 is MDHEN and CDR2 is SYDVKM. The DNA of the CDR3 is TGTGCCAGCAAGATAGCTAGTGGTAAATCCTACGAGCAGTACTTC. Amino acid sequence: CASKIASGKSYEQYF.

This clonotype has a handful of counts. This sequence joins TRBV7-2 and TRBJ2-3, with D unresolved. Trimming took 0 bases from V and 5 from J, leaving 15 bases between them. The CDR3 runs 16 residues. Germline CDR1 and CDR2: SGHTA and FQGNSA. Here the CDR3 DNA reads TGTGCCAGCAGCTTAGCGCCGTTGACCGCAAGAGATACGCAGTATTTT. Translation: CASSLAPLTARDTQYF.